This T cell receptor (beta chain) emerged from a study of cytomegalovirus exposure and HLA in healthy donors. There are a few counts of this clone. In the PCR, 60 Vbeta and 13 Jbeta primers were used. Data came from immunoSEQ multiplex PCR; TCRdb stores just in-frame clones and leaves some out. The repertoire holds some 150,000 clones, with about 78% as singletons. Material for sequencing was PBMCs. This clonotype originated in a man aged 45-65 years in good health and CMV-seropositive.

The CDR3 protein is CASSPLQGRTEAFF. The CDR3 DNA reads TGTGCCAGCAGCCCCTTACAGGGGCGGACTGAAGCTTTCTTT. The chain has TRBV7-9 and TRBJ1-1; TRBD1 matches 7 bases. Germline CDR1 is SEHNR and CDR2 is FQNEAQ (reference sequence). The CDR3 is 14 amino acids. J was trimmed by 5 bases and V by 5 bases; bases with no gene match: 8.